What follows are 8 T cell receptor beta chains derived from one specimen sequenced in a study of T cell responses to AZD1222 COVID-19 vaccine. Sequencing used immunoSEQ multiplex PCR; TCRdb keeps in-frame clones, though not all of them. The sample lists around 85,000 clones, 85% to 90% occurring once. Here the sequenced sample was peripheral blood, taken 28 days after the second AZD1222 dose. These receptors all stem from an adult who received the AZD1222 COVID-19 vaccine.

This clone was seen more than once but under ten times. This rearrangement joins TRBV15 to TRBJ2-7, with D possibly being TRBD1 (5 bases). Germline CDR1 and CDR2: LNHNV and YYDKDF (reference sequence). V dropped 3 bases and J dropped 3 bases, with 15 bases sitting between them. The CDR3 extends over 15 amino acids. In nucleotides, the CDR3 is TGTGCCACCAGCAGGGACCCAGGGTTCCTCTACGAGCAGTACTTC. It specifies CATSRDPGFLYEQYF.

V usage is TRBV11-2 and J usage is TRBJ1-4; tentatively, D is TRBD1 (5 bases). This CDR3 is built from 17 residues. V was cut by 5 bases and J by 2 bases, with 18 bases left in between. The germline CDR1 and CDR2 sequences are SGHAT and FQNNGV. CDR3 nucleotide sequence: TGTGCCAGCAGCCCTGAAGAGCCGGGGCGCACTAATGAAAAACTGTTTTTT. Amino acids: CASSPEEPGRTNEKLFF.

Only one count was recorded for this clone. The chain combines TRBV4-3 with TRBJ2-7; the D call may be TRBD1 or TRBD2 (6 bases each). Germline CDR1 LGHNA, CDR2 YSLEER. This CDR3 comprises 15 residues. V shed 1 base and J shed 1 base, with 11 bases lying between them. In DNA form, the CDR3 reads TGCGCCAGCAGCCAAGGAACAGGGAGGTCCTACGAGCAGTACTTC. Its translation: CASSQGTGRSYEQYF.

CDR3 in amino acids: CASRPGPGRASGDAPDTQYF. The CDR3 DNA is TGTGCCAGCAGACCGGGTCCAGGCCGCGCTAGCGGGGATGCCCCAGATACGCAGTATTTT. J is TRBJ2-3 and V is TRBV9; 9 bases line up with TRBD2. The CDR3 contains 20 residues. CDR1 SGDLS and CDR2 YYNGEE come from the germline V gene. The ends lost 5 bases at V and 4 bases at J; junction bases unmatched: 23.

The chain's CDR3 is CASSREDEQYF. In DNA, the CDR3 is TGTGCCAGCAGTCGGGAGGACGAGCAGTACTTC. The chain joins TRBV7-8 to TRBJ2-7; 7 nucleotides line up with TRBD2. The CDR3 covers 11 residues. CDR1 and CDR2 (germline): SGHVS, FQNEAQ. The junction had 1 base not matched to a gene; V was cut back by 6 bases and J by 5 bases.

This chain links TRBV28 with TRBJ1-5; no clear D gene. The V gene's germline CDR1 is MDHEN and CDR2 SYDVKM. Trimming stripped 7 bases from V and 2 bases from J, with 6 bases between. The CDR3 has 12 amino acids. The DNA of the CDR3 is TGTGCCAGCACCGCTGGCAATCAGCCCCAGCATTTT. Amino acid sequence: CASTAGNQPQHF.

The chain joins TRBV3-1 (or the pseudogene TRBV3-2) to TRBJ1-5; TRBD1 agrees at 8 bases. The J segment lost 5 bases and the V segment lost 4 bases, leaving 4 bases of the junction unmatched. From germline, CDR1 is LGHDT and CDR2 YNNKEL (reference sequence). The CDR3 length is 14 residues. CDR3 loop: CASSPGTGYQPQHF. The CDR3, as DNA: TGTGCCAGCAGCCCCGGGACAGGATATCAGCCCCAGCATTTT.

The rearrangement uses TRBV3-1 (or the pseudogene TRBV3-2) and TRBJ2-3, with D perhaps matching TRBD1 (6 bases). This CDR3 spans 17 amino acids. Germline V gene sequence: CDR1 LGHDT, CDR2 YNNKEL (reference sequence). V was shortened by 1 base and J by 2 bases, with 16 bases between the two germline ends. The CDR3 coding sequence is TGTGCCAGCAGCCAAGGTGTTGGTCAGGGGATCACAGATACGCAGTATTTT. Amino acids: CASSQGVGQGITDTQYF.